These 7 T cell receptor beta chains originate from one sample sequenced in a study of CD8 T cells in ankylosing spondylitis. TCRdb re-called the 5' RACE reads through MiXCR, storing one row per CDR3 protein. The sample includes roughly 40,000 distinct CDR3 sequences, 15% to 20% of them seen just once. Sequencing was carried out using blood. The receptors come from a male donor with ankylosing spondylitis or in good health (not recorded which).

In its sample, this clonotype was seen a few times. The V call is TRBV9, the J call TRBJ2-5; 8 bases line up with TRBD1. After removal of 1 base from V and 5 bases from J, the junction contained 7 bases not matched to a gene. This CDR3 contains 15 residues. Germline values: CDR1 SGDLS, CDR2 YYNGEE. The CDR3 sequence: CASSVTGTGAETQYF. Written as DNA, the CDR3 is TGTGCCAGCAGCGTAACCGGGACAGGCGCCGAGACCCAGTACTTC.

In its sample, this clonotype was seen a few times. This rearrangement joins TRBV5-1 to TRBJ2-3; D unresolved. The CDR3 sequence is 13 residues long. Trimming shortened V by 2 bases and J by 2 bases, and 6 bases separated the two germline ends. Germline V gene sequence: CDR1 SGHRS, CDR2 YFSETQ. The CDR3 region has the DNA TGCGCCAGCAGCTTTGGGAACACAGATACGCAGTATTTT. Its translation is CASSFGNTDTQYF.

This clonotype was seen only a few times. The chain carries TRBV28 and TRBJ2-1; D is possibly TRBD1 (6 bases). The CDR3 runs to 15 residues. Germline CDR1 is MDHEN and CDR2 is SYDVKM. The V end lost 4 bases, the J end lost 6 bases, and 16 bases lay between the germline ends. The CDR3 sequence is CASSSTGVRTNEQFF. The CDR3, as DNA: TGTGCCAGCAGTTCGACAGGCGTCAGGACCAATGAGCAGTTCTTC.

There are a few counts of this clonotype. The chain recombines TRBV29-1 with TRBJ2-3; possibly TRBD2 for D (6 bases). Germline V gene sequence: CDR1 SQVTM, CDR2 ANQGSEA. Trimming took off 5 bases at V and 0 bases at J, with 18 bases between the two ends. The CDR3 has 16 amino acids. The CDR3 sequence is CSVKGLAGTSTDTQYF. DNA for the CDR3: TGCAGCGTTAAGGGGTTGGCGGGGACTAGCACAGATACGCAGTATTTT.

The V call is TRBV9, the J call TRBJ2-5; D possibly corresponds to TRBD1 (6 bases). The germline V and J ends were trimmed by 3 bases and 2 bases, with 17 bases remaining between them. This CDR3 has 16 residues. In germline, CDR1 is SGDLS, CDR2 YYNGEE. CDR3 residues: CASSEPQGGGQETQYF. CDR3 nucleotide sequence: TGTGCCAGCAGCGAGCCCCAAGGGGGTGGGCAAGAGACCCAGTACTTC.

The V and J genes are TRBV29-1 and TRBJ2-7; D might be TRBD2 (6 bases). With 3 bases removed from V and 13 bases from J, the gap between germline ends came to 16 bases. In germline, CDR1 is SQVTM, CDR2 ANQGSEA. The CDR3 length is 11 residues. The CDR3 region has the DNA TGCAGCGTTGACCTAGGGACTGATCATTACTTC. Translation gives CSVDLGTDHYF.

The chain links TRBV4-3 to TRBJ2-2; 13 bases fit TRBD2. The CDR3 loop spans 18 amino acids. With 1 base clipped from V and 3 bases from J, the junction kept 5 bases outside the gene matches. Germline-derived CDR1 and CDR2 are LGHNA and YSLEER. The DNA for the CDR3 is TGCGCCAGCAGCCAAGTACTAGCGGGAGGGTCGGACACCGGGGAGCTGTTTTTT. This translates into CASSQVLAGGSDTGELFF.